This record concerns one T cell receptor (beta chain) sequence. With V trimmed by 7 bases and J by 2 bases, 25 bases remained unmatched. This CDR3 spans 19 amino acids. Germline V gene data show CDR1 as SQVTM and CDR2 as ANQGSEA. In the source study's methods: For nucleated cells, counts were estimated from reference gene primer amplification. Generated by immunoSEQ multiplex PCR, the TCRdb table keeps only in-frame clones and is missing some. The V and J calls and the clone size are those of that table, but D and trimming were determined from the DNA. The profile shows about 120,000 clones, about 85% of them singletons. These data belong to a study of blood T cell repertoires in COVID-19. Study information: Sites in the United States, Italy and Spain provided acute and convalescent COVID-19 samples. The analysed material was cDNA or gDNA that came from T cells, B-cell-depleted T cells, or PBMCs.

The receptor was derived from an older man with active or convalescent COVID-19. The chain links TRBV29-1 to TRBJ2-7; 8 bases match TRBD1. The specimen sequenced was peripheral blood. The CDR3 protein is CSASPDRVLAGTSAYEQYF. The CDR3 coding sequence is TGCAGCGCTTCCCCGGACAGGGTCCTCGCCGGGACTTCTGCCTACGAGCAGTACTTC.